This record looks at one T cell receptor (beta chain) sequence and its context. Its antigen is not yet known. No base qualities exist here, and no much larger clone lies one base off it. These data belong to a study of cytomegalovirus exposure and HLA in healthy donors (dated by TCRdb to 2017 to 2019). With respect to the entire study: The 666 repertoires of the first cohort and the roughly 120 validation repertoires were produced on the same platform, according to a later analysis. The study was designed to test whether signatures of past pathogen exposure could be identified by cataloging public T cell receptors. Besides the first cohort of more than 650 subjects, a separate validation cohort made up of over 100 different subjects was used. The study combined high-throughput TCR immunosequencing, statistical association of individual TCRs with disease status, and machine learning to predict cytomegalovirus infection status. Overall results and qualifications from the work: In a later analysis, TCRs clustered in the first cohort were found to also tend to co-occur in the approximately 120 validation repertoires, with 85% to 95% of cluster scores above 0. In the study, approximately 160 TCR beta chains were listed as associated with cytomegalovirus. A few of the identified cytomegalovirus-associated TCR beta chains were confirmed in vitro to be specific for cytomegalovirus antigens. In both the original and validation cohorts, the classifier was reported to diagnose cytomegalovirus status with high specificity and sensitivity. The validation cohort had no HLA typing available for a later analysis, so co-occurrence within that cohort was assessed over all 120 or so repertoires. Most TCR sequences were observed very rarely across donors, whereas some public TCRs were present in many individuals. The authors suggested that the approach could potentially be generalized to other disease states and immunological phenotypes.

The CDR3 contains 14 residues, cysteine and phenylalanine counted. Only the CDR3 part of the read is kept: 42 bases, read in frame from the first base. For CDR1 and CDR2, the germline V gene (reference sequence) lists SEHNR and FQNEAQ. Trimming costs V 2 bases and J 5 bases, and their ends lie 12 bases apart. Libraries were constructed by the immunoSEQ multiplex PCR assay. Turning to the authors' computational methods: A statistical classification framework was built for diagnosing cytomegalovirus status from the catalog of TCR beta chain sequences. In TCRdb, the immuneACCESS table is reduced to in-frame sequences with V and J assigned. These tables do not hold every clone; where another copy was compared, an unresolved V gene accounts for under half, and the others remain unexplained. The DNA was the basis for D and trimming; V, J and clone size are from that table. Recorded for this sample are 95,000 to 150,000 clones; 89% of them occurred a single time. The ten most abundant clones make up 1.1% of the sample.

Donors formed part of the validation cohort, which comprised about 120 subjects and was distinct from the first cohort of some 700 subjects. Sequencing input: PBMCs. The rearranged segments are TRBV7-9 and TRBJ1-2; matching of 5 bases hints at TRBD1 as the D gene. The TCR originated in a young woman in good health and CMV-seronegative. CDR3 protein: CASSLSGQKYGYTF. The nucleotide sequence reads TGTGCCAGCAGCTTATCAGGGCAGAAATATGGCTACACCTTC.